These 6 T cell receptor beta chains share one sample of origin, sequenced in a study of T-cell reconstitution after alpha-beta-depleted transplantation in children. Preparation of the TCRbeta library was carried out with unique molecular identifiers. TCRdb re-called the PCR reads with MiXCR, one entry per CDR3 protein. The table records approximately 420,000 distinct CDR3 sequences, roughly a tenth of them present only once. The specimen comprised PBMCs from the stem cell graft donor, sampled from the stem cell graft. The receptors stem from a human donor who donated a stem cell graft to a child with acute myeloid leukemia.

The sample holds a few counts of this clonotype. This sequence joins TRBV2 and TRBJ1-2; D might be TRBD1 (5 bases). Germline V lookup: CDR1 SNHLY, CDR2 FYNNEI. The CDR3 has 14 amino acids. Trimming removed 6 bases at V and 4 bases at J, with 15 bases between. The CDR3 sequence is CASSARVAAYGYTF. In DNA, the CDR3 is TGTGCCAGCAGCGCCAGGGTTGCGGCCTATGGCTACACCTTC. Looking up the rest from reference TRBV2 and TRBJ1-2 gives the full variable domain: EPEVTQTPSHQVTQMGQEVILRCVPISNHLYFYWYRQILGQKVEFLVSFYNNEISEKSEIFDDQFSVERPDGSNFTLKIRSTKLEDSAMYFCASSARVAAYGYTFGSGTRLTVV.

The V gene is TRBV5-5, the J gene TRBJ2-7; D call uncertain. Germline assignment: CDR1 SGHKS and CDR2 YYEKEE (reference sequence). This CDR3 has 11 residues. The V and J ends lost 2 bases and 4 bases respectively, with 4 bases between them. CDR3 sequence (DNA): TGTGCCAGCAGCTTTGAGTACGAGCAGTACTTC. It specifies CASSFEYEQYF.

The chain has TRBV6-1 and TRBJ2-1; 15 positions agree with TRBD2. This CDR3 contains 15 residues. Germline-derived CDR1 and CDR2 are MNHNS and SASEGT. V lost 6 bases and J lost 8; bases outside the gene matches: 5. The CDR3 DNA reads as TGTGCCAGCAGCCGGACTAGCGGGAGGGTTGATGAGCAGTTCTTC. Protein product: CASSRTSGRVDEQFF.

The chain uses TRBV10-2 and TRBJ1-5; D might be TRBD1 (5 bases). The CDR3 has 13 amino acids. V was cut by 2 bases and J by 7 bases, with 9 bases left in between. CDR1 is WSHSY and CDR2 is SAAADI in the germline V gene. The CDR3 DNA is TGCGCCAGCAGTGAGCGAGGGGCGCAGCCCCAGCATTTT. Its protein is CASSERGAQPQHF.

V is TRBV6-1 and J is TRBJ2-2, with 10 bases that match TRBD1. CDR1 and CDR2 (germline): MNHNS, SASEGT. V was clipped by 7 bases and J by 4 bases; unmatched bases: 12. This CDR3 comprises 17 residues. CDR3 residues: CASNPTGTGDVTGELFF. CDR3 DNA sequence: TGTGCCAGCAACCCCACCGGGACAGGGGATGTCACCGGGGAGCTGTTTTTT.

This clonotype was picked up a small number of times. The chain recombines TRBV6-4 with TRBJ2-7; D unresolved. CDR3 length: 14 residues. Trimming cost V 1 base and J 1 base, with 8 bases left between them. Looked up from germline, CDR1 is MRHNA and CDR2 is SNTAGT. In DNA, the CDR3 is TGTGCCAGCAGTGACTGTGACCGATCCTACGAGCAGTACGTC. Its translation: CASSDCDRSYEQYV.